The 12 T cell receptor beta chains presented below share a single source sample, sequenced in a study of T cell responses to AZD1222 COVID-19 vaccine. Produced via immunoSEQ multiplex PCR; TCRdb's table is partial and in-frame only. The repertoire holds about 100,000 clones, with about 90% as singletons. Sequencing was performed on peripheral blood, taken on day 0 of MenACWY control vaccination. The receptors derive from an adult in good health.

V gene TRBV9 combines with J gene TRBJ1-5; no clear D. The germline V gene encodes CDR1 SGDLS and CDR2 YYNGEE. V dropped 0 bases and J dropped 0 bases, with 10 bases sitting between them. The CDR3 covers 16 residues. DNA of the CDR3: TGTGCCAGCAGCGTAGCGGAGGGATTTAGCAATCAGCCCCAGCATTTT. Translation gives CASSVAEGFSNQPQHF.

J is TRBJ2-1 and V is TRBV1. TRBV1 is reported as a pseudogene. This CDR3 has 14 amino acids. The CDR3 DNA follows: TGCACCAGCAGCCAAGATGACCCCAATCATGAGCAGTTCTTC. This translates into CTSSQDDPNHEQFF.

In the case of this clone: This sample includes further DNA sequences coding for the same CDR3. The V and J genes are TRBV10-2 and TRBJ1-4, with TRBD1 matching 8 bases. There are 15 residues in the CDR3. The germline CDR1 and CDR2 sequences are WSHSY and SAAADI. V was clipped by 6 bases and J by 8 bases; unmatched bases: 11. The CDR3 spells CASRSAGTGLEKLFF. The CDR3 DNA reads TGCGCCAGCAGATCCGCCGGGACAGGATTAGAAAAACTGTTTTTT.

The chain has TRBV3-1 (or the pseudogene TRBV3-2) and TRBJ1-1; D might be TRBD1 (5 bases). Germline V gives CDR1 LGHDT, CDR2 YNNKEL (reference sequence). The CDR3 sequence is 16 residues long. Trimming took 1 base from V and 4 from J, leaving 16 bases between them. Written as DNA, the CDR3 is TGTGCCAGCAGCCAAGGCCTCGGGGGGATAGGCACTGAAGCTTTCTTT. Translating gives CASSQGLGGIGTEAFF.

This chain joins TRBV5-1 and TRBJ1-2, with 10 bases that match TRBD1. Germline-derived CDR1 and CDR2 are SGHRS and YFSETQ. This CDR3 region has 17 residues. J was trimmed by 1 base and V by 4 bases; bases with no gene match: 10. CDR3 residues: CASSGRTGGEDNYGYTF. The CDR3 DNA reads TGCGCCAGCAGCGGACGGACAGGGGGTGAAGATAACTATGGCTACACCTTC.

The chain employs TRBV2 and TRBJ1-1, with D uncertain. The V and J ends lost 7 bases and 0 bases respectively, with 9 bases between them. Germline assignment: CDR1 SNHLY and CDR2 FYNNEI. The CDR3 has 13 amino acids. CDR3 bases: TGTGCCAGCAATCGGGTAATGAACACTGAAGCTTTCTTT. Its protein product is CASNRVMNTEAFF. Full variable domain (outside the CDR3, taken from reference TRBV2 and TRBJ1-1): EPEVTQTPSHQVTQMGQEVILRCVPISNHLYFYWYRQILGQKVEFLVSFYNNEISEKSEIFDDQFSVERPDGSNFTLKIRSTKLEDSAMYFCASNRVMNTEAFFGQGTRLTVV.

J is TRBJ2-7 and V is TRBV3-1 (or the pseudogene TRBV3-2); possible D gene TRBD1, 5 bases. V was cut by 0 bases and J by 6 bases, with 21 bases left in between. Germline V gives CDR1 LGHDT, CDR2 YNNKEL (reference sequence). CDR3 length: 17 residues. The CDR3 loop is CASSQETFLGQGFEQYF. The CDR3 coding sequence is TGTGCCAGCAGCCAAGAAACATTTTTGGGGCAGGGTTTCGAGCAGTACTTC.

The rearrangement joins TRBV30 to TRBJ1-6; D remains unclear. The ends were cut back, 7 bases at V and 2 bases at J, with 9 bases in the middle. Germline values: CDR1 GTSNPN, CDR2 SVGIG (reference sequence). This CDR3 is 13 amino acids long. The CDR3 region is CASRHTYNSPLHF. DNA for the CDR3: TGTGCCTCCCGACACACCTATAATTCACCCCTCCACTTT.

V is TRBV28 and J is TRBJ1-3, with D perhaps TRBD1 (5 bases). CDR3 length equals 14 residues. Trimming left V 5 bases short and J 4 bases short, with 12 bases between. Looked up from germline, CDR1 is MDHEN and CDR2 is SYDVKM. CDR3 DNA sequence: TGTGCCAGCAGTCCCCCAGGGCTAGGAAACACCATATATTTT. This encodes CASSPPGLGNTIYF. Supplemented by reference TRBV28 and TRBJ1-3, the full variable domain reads DVKVTQSSRYLVKRTGEKVFLECVQDMDHENMFWYRQDPGLGLRLIYFSYDVKMKEKGDIPEGYSVSREKKERFSLILESASTNQTSMYLCASSPPGLGNTIYFGEGSWLTVV.

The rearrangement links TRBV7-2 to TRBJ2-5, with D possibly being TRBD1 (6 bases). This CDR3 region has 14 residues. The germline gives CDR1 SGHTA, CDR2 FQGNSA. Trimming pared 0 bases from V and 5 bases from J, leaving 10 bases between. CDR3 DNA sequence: TGTGCCAGCAGCTTAGCGTCAGGGGTCGAGACCCAGTACTTC. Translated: CASSLASGVETQYF. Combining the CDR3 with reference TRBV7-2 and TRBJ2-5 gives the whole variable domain GAGVSQSPSNKVTEKGKDVELRCDPISGHTALYWYRQSLGQGLEFLIYFQGNSAPDKSGLPSDRFSAERTGGSVSTLTIQRTQQEDSAVYLCASSLASGVETQYFGPGTRLLVL.

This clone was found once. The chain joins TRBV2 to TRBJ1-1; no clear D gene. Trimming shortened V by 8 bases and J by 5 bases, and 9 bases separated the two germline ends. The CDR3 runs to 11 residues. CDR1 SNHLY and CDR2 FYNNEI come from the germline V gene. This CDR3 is CASFVGTEAFF. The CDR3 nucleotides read TGTGCCAGCTTTGTGGGGACTGAAGCTTTCTTT.

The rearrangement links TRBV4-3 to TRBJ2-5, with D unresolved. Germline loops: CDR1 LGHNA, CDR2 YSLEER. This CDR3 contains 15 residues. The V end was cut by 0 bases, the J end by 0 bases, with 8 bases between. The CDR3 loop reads CASSQDKWYQETQYF. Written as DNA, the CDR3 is TGCGCCAGCAGCCAAGATAAGTGGTACCAAGAGACCCAGTACTTC.